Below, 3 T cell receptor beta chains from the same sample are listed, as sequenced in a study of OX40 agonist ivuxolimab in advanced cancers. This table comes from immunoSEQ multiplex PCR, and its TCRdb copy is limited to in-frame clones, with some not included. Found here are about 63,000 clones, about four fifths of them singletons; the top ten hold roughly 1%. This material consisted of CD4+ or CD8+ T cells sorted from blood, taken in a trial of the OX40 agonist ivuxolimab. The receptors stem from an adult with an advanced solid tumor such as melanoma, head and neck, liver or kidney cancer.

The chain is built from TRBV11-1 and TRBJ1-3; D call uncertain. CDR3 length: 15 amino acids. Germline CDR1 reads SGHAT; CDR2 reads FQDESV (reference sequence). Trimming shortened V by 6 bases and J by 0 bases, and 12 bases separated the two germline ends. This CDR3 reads CASRLGTDSGNTIYF. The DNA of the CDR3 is TGTGCCAGCAGACTAGGCACTGACTCTGGAAACACCATATATTTT.

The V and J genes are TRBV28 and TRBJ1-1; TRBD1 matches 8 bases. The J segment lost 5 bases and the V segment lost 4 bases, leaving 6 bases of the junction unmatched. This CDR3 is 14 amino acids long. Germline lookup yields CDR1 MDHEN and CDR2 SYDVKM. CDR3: CASSSGQGPTEAFF. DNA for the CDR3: TGTGCCAGCAGTTCCGGACAGGGACCGACTGAAGCTTTCTTT. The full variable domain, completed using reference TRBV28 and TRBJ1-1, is DVKVTQSSRYLVKRTGEKVFLECVQDMDHENMFWYRQDPGLGLRLIYFSYDVKMKEKGDIPEGYSVSREKKERFSLILESASTNQTSMYLCASSSGQGPTEAFFGQGTRLTVV.

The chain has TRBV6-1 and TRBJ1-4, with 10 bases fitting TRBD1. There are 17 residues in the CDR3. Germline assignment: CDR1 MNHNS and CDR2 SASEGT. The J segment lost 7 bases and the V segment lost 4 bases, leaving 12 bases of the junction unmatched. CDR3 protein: CASSGTGGNSKPEKLFF. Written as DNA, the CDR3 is TGTGCCAGCAGTGGGACAGGGGGAAATTCGAAACCTGAAAAACTGTTTTTT.